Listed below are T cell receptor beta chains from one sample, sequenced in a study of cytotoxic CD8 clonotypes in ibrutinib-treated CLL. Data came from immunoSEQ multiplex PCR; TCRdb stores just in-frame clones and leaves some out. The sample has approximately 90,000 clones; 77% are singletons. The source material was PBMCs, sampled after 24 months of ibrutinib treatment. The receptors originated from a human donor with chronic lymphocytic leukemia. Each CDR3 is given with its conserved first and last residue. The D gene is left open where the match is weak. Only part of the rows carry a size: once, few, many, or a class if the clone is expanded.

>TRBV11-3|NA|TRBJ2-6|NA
TGTGCCAGCAGCTCCTCGGGATTGGGGGCTGGGGCCAACGTCCTGACTTTC
CASSSSGLGAGANVLTF
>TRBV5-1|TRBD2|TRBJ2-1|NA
TGCGCCAGCAGCTCCTCAGGTAGCGGGGCTCCCGCTAGCTCCTACAATGAGCAGTTCTTC
CASSSSGSGAPASSYNEQFF
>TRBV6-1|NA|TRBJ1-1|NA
TGTGCCAGCACTGGCGGGTGGTACACTGAAGCTTTCTTT
CASTGGWYTEAFF
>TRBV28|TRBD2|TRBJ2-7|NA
TGTGCCAGCAGCACTAGCGGGACCTACGAGCAGTACTTC
CASSTSGTYEQYF
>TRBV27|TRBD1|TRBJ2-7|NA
TGTGCCAGCAGTCGCGAGGACAGGGCGCGATCGGTTTCGGGCGCTTTGGACGAGCAGTACTTC
CASSREDRARSVSGALDEQYF
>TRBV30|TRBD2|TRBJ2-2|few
TGTGCCTGGAGTCCCAGACTAGCGGGAGGTGGCGGGGAGCTGTTTTTT
CAWSPRLAGGGGELFF
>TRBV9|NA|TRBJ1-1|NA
TGTGCCAGCAGCGTGGACGTCTGGAACACTGAAGCTTTCTTT
CASSVDVWNTEAFF
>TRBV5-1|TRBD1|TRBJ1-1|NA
TGCGCCACCAGGACAGGGCAGAACACTGAAGCTTTCTTT
CATRTGQNTEAFF
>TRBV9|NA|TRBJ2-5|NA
TGTGCCAGCAGCGTAGTTCCAGGGGGGCAAGGAGGGGCCCAGTACTTC
CASSVVPGGQGGAQYF
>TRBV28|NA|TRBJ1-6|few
TGTGCCAGCAGTTTAAGGGTCAGCAATAATTCACCCCTCCACTTT
CASSLRVSNNSPLHF
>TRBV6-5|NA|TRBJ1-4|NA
TGTGCCAGCAGTTACTCCGCCGCGCCAAGGGCGGGTGAACTGTTTTTT
CASSYSAAPRAGELFF
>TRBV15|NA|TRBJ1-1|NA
TGTGCCACCAGCAGAGACAGGGAGGGGTGGACTGAAGCTTTCTTT
CATSRDREGWTEAFF
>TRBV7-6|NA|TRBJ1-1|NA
TGTGCCAGCACGGTGCAGGGACCGGGGAACACTGAAGCTTTCTTT
CASTVQGPGNTEAFF
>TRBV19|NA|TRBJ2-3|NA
TGTGCCAGTAGTATTTGGGGTGGGGTGTCAGATACGCAGTATTTT
CASSIWGGVSDTQYF
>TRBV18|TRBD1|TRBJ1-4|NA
TGTGCCACCACACCTGGGACAGGGGATGAAAAACTGTTTTTT
CATTPGTGDEKLFF
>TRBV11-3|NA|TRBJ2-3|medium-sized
TGTGCCAGCAGCTTAGGACAGGCAAGCACAGATACGCAGTATTTT
CASSLGQASTDTQYF
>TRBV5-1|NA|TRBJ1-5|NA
TGCGCCAGCAGCTTGGAGGGAGATTCGCGCAATCAGCCCCAGCATTTT
CASSLEGDSRNQPQHF
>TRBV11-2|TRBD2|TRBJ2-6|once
TGTGCCAGCAACCCCTGGGGGGAGGGGAGCTCTGGGGCCAACGTCCTGACTTTC
CASNPWGEGSSGANVLTF
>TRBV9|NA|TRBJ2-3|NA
TGTGCCAGCAGCGTACACTCAGATACGCAGTATTTT
CASSVHSDTQYF
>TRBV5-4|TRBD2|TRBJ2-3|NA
TGTGCCAGCAGCCCTGGGGCTAGCGGGAGGCTTAGCACAGATACGCAGTATTTT
CASSPGASGRLSTDTQYF
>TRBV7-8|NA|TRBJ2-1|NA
TGTGCCAGCAGCTTAGGGCGGGACTCTGGGAATGAGCAGTTCTTC
CASSLGRDSGNEQFF
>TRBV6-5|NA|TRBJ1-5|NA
TGTGCCAGCAGCCCCAGGGGACGGGGCAATCAGCCCCAGCATTTT
CASSPRGRGNQPQHF
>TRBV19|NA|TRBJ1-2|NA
TGTGCCAGTAGTATCCTAAACTATGGCTACACCTTC
CASSILNYGYTF
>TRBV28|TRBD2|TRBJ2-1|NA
TGTGCCAGCAGTACGGCTAGCGGAAGCTCCTACAATGAGCAGTTCTTC
CASSTASGSSYNEQFF
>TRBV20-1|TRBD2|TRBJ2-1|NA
TGCAGTGCTAGACTAGCGGCTGAGCAGTTCTTC
CSARLAAEQFF
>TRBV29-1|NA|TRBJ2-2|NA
TGCAGCGTGAGGAGGACGGGGAGTCTTCTCACCGGGGAGCTGTTTTTT
CSVRRTGSLLTGELFF